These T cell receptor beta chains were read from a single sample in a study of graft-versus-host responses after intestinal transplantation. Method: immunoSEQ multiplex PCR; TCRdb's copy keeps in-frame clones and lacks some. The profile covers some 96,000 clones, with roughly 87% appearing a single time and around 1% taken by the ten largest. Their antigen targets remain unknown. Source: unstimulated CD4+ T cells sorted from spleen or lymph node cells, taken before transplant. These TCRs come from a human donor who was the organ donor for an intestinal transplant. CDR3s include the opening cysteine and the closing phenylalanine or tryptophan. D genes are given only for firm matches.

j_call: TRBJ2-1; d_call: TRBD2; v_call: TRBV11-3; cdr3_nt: TGTGCCAGCAGCGCAGGGACTAGCGGCCACAATGAGCAGTTCTTC; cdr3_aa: CASSAGTSGHNEQFF
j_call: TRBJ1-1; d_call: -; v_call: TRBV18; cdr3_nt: TGTGCCAGCTCACCAGGGGCTGAAGCTTTCTTT; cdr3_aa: CASSPGAEAFF
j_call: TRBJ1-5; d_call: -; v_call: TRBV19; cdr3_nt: TGTGCCAGTAGTATAGTGCAGGGAGCGCCTAAATATAGCAATCAGCCCCAGCATTTT; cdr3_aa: CASSIVQGAPKYSNQPQHF
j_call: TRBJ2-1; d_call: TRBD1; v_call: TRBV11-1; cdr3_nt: TGTGCCAGCAGCCTACGATTGGACAGGGGGCGGGACAATGAGCAGTTCTTC; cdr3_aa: CASSLRLDRGRDNEQFF
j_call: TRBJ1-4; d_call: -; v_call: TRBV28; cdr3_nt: TGTGCCAGCAGTTTATGGGCAGGGTTTGCAACTAATGAAAAACTGTTTTTT; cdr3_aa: CASSLWAGFATNEKLFF
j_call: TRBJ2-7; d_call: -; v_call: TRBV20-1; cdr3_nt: TGCAGTGCTTATAAACACGACGAGCAGTACTTC; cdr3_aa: CSAYKHDEQYF
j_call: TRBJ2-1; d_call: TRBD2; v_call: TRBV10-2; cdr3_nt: TGCGCCAGCAGTGAAACTAGCGGGGGGAATTCCTACAATGAGCAGTTCTTC; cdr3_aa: CASSETSGGNSYNEQFF
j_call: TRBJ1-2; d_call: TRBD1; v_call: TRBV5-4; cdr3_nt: TGTGCCAGCAGACCCGACAGGGGGATTTCTAACTATGGCTACACCTTC; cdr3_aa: CASRPDRGISNYGYTF
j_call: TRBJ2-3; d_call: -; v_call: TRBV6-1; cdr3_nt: TGTGCCAGCAGTGAGGGACTCAGCACAGATACGCAGTATTTT; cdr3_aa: CASSEGLSTDTQYF
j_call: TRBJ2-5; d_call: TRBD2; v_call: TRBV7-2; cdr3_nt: TGTGCCAGCAGCTCCGGGACTAGGGGGACCCAGTACTTC; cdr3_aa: CASSSGTRGTQYF
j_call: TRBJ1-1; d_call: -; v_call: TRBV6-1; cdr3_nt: TGTGCCAGCAGTGTCTCGAGACAGGTGAACACTGAAGCTTTCTTT; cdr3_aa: CASSVSRQVNTEAFF
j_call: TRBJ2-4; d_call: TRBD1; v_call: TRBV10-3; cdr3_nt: TGTGCCATCAACGCGACCGGGGGGCGGGGACAGGGAAGCGGGGCCAAAAACATTCAGTACTTC; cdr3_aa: CAINATGGRGQGSGAKNIQYF